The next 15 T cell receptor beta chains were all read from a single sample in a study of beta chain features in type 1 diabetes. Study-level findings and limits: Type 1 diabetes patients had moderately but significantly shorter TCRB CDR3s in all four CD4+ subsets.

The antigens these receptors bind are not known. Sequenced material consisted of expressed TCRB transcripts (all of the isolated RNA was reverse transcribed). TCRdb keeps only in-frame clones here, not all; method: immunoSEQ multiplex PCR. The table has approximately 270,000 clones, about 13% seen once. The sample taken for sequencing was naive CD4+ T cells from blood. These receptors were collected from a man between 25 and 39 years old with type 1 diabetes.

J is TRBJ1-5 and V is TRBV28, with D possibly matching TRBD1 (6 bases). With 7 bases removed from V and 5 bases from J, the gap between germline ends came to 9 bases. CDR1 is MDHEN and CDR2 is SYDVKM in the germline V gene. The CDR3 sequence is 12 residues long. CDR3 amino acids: CASNRVDQPQHF. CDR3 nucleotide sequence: TGTGCCAGCAACAGGGTTGATCAGCCCCAGCATTTT.

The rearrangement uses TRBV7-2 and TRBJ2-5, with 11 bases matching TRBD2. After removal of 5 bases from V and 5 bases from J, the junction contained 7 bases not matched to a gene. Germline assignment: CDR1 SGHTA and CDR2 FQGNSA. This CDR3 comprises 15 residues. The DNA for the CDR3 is TGTGCCAGCAGCCTCAGACTAGCGGGAAGGGAGACCCAGTACTTC. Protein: CASSLRLAGRETQYF. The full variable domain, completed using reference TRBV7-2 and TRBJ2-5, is GAGVSQSPSNKVTEKGKDVELRCDPISGHTALYWYRQSLGQGLEFLIYFQGNSAPDKSGLPSDRFSAERTGGSVSTLTIQRTQQEDSAVYLCASSLRLAGRETQYFGPGTRLLVL.

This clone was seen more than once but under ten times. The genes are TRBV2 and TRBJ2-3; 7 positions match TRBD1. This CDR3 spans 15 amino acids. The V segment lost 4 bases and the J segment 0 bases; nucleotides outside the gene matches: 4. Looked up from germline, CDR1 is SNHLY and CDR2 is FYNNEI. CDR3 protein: CASSADRTSTDTQYF. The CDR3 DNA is TGTGCCAGCAGTGCGGACAGGACTAGCACAGATACGCAGTATTTT.

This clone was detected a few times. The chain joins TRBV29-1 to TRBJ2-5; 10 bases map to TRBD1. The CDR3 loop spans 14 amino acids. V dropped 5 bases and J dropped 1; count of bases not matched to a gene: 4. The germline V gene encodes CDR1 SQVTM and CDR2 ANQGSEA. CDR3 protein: CSVRDRGRQETQYF. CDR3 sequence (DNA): TGCAGCGTTAGGGACAGGGGCCGCCAAGAGACCCAGTACTTC.

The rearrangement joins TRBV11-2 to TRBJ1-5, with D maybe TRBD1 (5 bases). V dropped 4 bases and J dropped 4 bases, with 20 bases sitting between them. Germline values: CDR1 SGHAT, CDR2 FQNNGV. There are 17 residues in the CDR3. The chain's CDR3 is CASSSGVVTKSNQPQHF. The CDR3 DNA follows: TGTGCCAGCAGCTCGGGGGTTGTAACCAAATCAAATCAGCCCCAGCATTTT.

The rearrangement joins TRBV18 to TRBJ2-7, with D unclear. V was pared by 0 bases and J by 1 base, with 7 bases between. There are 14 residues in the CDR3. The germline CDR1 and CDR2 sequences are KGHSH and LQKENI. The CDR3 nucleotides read TGTGCCAGCTCACCACCGACAAGGTCCTACGAGCAGTACTTC. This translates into CASSPPTRSYEQYF.

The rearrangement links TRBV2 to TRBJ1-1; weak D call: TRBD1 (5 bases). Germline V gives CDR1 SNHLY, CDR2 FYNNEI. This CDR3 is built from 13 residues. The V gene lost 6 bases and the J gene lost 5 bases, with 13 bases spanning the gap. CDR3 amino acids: CASRGMGGTEAFF. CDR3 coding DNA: TGTGCCAGCAGGGGGATGGGGGGGACTGAAGCTTTCTTT.

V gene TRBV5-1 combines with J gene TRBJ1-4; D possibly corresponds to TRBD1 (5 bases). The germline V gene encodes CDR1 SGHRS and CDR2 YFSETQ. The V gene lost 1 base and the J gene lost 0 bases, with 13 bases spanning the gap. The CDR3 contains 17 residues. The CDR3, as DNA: TGCGCCAGCAGCTTGTCGGCAGGGCAGTCAACTAATGAAAAACTGTTTTTT. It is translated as CASSLSAGQSTNEKLFF.

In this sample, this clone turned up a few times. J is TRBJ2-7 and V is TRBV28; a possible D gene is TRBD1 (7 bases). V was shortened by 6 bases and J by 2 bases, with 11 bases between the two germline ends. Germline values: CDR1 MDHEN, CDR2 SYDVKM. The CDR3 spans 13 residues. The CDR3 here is CASRPGGPYEQYF. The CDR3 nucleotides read TGTGCCAGCAGACCAGGGGGGCCCTACGAGCAGTACTTC.

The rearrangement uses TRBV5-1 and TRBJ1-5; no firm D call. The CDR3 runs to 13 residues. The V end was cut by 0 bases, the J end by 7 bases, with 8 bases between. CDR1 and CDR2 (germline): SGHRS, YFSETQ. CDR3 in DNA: TGCGCCAGCAGCTTGGGGCCGTTACAGCCCCAGCATTTT. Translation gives CASSLGPLQPQHF.

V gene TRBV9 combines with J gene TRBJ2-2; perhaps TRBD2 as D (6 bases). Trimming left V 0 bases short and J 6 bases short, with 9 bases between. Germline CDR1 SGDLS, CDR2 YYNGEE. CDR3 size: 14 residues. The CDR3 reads CASSVEGRSGELFF. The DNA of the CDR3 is TGTGCCAGCAGCGTAGAAGGGAGGTCCGGGGAGCTGTTTTTT.

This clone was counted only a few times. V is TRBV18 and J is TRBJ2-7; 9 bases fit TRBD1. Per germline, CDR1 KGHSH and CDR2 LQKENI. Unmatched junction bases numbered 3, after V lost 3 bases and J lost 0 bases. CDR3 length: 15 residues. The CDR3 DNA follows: TGTGCCAGCTCACCCGGGACAGGGCCCTCCTACGAGCAGTACTTC. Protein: CASSPGTGPSYEQYF.

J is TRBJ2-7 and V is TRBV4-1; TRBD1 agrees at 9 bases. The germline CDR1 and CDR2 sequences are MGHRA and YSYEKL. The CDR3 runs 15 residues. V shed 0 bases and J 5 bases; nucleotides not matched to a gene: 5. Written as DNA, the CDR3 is TGCGCCAGCAGCCAAGATCGTCGACAGGGGGACGAGCAGTACTTC. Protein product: CASSQDRRQGDEQYF.

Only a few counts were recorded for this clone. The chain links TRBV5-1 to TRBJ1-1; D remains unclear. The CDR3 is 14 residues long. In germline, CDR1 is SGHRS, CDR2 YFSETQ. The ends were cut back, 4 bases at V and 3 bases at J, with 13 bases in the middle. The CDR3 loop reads CASSPLDGDTEAFF. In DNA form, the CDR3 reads TGCGCCAGCAGCCCCTTGGACGGGGACACTGAAGCTTTCTTT.

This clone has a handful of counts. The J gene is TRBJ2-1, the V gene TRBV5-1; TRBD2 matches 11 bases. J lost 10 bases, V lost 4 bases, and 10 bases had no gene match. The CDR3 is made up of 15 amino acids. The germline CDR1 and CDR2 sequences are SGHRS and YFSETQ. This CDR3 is CASSPIGGLAVEQFF. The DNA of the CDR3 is TGCGCCAGCAGCCCCATCGGGGGACTAGCGGTAGAGCAGTTCTTC.